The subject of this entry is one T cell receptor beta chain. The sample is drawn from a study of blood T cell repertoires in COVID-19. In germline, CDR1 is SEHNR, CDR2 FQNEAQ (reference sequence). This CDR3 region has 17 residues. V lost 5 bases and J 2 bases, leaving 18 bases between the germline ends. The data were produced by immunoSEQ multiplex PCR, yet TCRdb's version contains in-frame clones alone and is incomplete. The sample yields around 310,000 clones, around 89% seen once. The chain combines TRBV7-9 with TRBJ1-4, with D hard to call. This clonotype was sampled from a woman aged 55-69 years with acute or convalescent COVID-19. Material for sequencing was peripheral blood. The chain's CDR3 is CASSRERGLGTNEKLFF. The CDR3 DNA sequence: TGTGCCAGCAGCCGGGAGCGAGGCCTTGGGACTAATGAAAAACTGTTTTTT.